These 9 T cell receptor beta chains were all obtained from the same sample, sequenced in a study of blood T cell repertoires in COVID-19. Method: immunoSEQ multiplex PCR; TCRdb's copy keeps in-frame clones and lacks some. The sample has 140,000 to 150,000 clones; around 84% are singletons. The sequenced sample consisted of PBMCs or T cells enriched from blood (not recorded which). The receptors here all came from a woman aged 45-60 years who had been exposed to COVID-19.

The J gene is TRBJ1-4, the V gene TRBV15, with 11 nucleotides matching TRBD1. CDR1 is LNHNV, CDR2 YYDKDF, per germline (reference sequence). The trim removed 6 bases at V and 3 bases at J, leaving 3 bases unmatched. The CDR3 length is 15 residues. The CDR3 region is CATRGTGGSNEKLFF. In nucleotides, the CDR3 is TGTGCCACCAGGGGGACAGGGGGGTCTAATGAAAAACTGTTTTTT.

V gene TRBV10-3 combines with J gene TRBJ1-1; perhaps TRBD1 as D (5 bases). The CDR3 loop spans 14 amino acids. The V gene's germline CDR1 is ENHRY and CDR2 SYGVKD. Deletions cut 0 bases from V and 3 bases from J, with 8 bases between. This CDR3 reads CAISESGGYTEAFF. The CDR3 DNA reads TGTGCCATCAGTGAGTCGGGGGGGTACACTGAAGCTTTCTTT.

The V and J genes are TRBV10-1 and TRBJ2-1, with D maybe TRBD2 (5 bases). The ends were cut back, 5 bases at V and 9 bases at J, with 11 bases in the middle. This CDR3 is built from 12 residues. Germline V gene sequence: CDR1 WNHNN, CDR2 SYGVQD (reference sequence). CDR3 nucleotide sequence: TGCGCCAGCAGTCTCGGGGTGGGTGAGCAGTTCTTC. This translates into CASSLGVGEQFF.

The table lists this clone with a count of one. The chain is built from TRBV4-3 and TRBJ2-1; D is perhaps TRBD1 (6 bases). The CDR3 totals 13 residues. Deletions cut 3 bases from V and 9 bases from J, with 12 bases between. Looked up from germline, CDR1 is LGHNA and CDR2 is YSLEER. CDR3 region: CASSQGGTSEQFF. For the CDR3, the DNA is TGCGCCAGCAGCCAGGGTGGGACATCTGAGCAGTTCTTC.

This clone was observed a few times. The V and J genes are TRBV5-1 and TRBJ2-2, with 7 bases lining up with TRBD2. This CDR3 comprises 15 residues. Germline V gene sequence: CDR1 SGHRS, CDR2 YFSETQ. Germline trimming cut 4 bases from V and 5 bases from J; bases unmatched to any gene: 8. CDR3 DNA: TGCGCCAGCAGCAGCGGGGACTACGATACCGGGGAGCTGTTTTTT. This encodes CASSSGDYDTGELFF.

A few counts support this clone. The chain links TRBV25-1 to TRBJ1-2; 8 bases fit TRBD1. With V trimmed by 10 bases and J by 11 bases, 9 bases remained unmatched. There are 11 residues in the CDR3. Germline CDR1 MGHDK, CDR2 SYGVNS. The CDR3 here is CATSGGAGYTF. The DNA for the CDR3 is TGTGCCACCTCAGGGGGCGCGGGGTACACCTTC.

The chain joins TRBV4-2 to TRBJ1-2; D unresolved. CDR3 length: 14 amino acids. Germline loops: CDR1 LGHNA, CDR2 YNFKEQ. Trimming removed 3 bases at V and 4 bases at J, with 12 bases between. CDR3 amino acids: CASSHPAGSYGYTF. The CDR3 region has the DNA TGTGCCAGCAGCCACCCCGCCGGGAGCTATGGCTACACCTTC.

J is TRBJ2-1 and V is TRBV6-2 or TRBV6-3, with TRBD2 matching over 9 bases. Germline assignment: CDR1 MNHEY and CDR2 SVGEGT. The CDR3 sequence is 16 residues long. The ends lost 6 bases at V and 4 bases at J; junction bases unmatched: 10. The CDR3 loop is CASSRQGAGGYNEQFF. CDR3 coding DNA: TGTGCCAGCAGCCGGCAGGGCGCGGGAGGGTACAATGAGCAGTTCTTC.

The chain employs TRBV7-2 and TRBJ2-5; TRBD2 agrees at 15 bases. CDR3 size: 19 residues. Germline lookup yields CDR1 SGHTA and CDR2 FQGNSA. V lost 5 bases and J lost 5; bases outside the gene matches: 15. The CDR3 loop is CASSPGLPGLAGGWETQYF. The CDR3 region has the DNA TGTGCCAGCAGCCCGGGACTCCCGGGACTAGCGGGAGGTTGGGAGACCCAGTACTTC.